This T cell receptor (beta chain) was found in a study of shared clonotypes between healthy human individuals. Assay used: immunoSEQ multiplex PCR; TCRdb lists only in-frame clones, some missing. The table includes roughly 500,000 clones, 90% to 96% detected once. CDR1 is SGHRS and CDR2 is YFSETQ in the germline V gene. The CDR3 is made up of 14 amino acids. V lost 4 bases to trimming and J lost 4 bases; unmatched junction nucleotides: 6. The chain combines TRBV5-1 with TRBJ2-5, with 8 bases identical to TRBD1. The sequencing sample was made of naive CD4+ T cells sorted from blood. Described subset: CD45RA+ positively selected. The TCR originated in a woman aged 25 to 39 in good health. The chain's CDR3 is CASSVDRGRETQYF. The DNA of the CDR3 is TGCGCCAGCAGCGTCGACAGGGGAAGAGAGACCCAGTACTTC. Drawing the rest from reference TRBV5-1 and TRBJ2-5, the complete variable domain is KAGVTQTPRYLIKTRGQQVTLSCSPISGHRSVSWYQQTPGQGLQFLFEYFSETQRNKGNFPGRFSGRQFSNSRSEMNVSTLELGDSALYLCASSVDRGRETQYFGPGTRLLVL.